This TCR beta chain was observed in a study of beta chain features in type 1 diabetes. Study background: Sorted cells from all samples, numbering almost 110 million, were examined. Findings of the study overall: PCR, the amplification step, might favor shorter templates, equally in patients and controls. Patients with Type 1 diabetes showed moderately but significantly shorter TCRB CDR3s in all four CD4+ subsets.

CDR1 and CDR2 (germline): GTSNPN, SVGIG (reference sequence). The CDR3 extends over 13 amino acids. With 0 bases removed from V and 4 bases from J, the gap between germline ends came to 7 bases. This clone was detected only a few times. Its antigen is unknown. The same CDR3 also results from other DNA sequences found in this sample. Expressed TCRB transcripts were sequenced, since all the RNA that had been isolated was reverse transcribed. The table came from immunoSEQ multiplex PCR; TCRdb's copy has only in-frame clones and leaves some out. The data contain approximately 250,000 clones, approximately 10% of them singletons.

Sequenced input: naive CD4+ T cells from blood. The source of this sequence is a man aged 25-45 years with type 1 diabetes. This chain uses TRBV30 with TRBJ1-5; D remains unclear. CDR3 nucleotide sequence: TGTGCCTGGAGTGTGAGGGAAAATCAGCCCCAGCATTTT. Translation gives CAWSVRENQPQHF.